The 20 T cell receptor beta chains below were found in one sample sequenced in a study of control samples from healthy donors and cancer patients. Libraries were prepared by immunoSEQ multiplex PCR; TCRdb keeps only in-frame clonotypes and omits some of them. Among more than 150,000 clones listed, 93% were seen once. Sequences were obtained from blood. All receptors come from a man aged 50 to 59 in good health.

The chain carries TRBV28 and TRBJ2-5, with 7 positions matching TRBD1. The junction had 17 bases not matched to a gene; V was cut back by 8 bases and J by 5 bases. The length of the CDR3 is 16 residues. Germline CDR1 and CDR2: MDHEN and SYDVKM. The CDR3 nucleotides are TGTGCCAGCGCTCCCCGGACAGGTACCACCCGGGAGACCCAGTACTTC. It is translated as CASAPRTGTTRETQYF.

The V and J genes are TRBV28 and TRBJ1-1; 7 bases match TRBD1. The V gene end was trimmed by 2 bases and the J gene end by 5 bases; junction bases not matched to a gene: 8. The CDR3 has 15 amino acids. CDR1 and CDR2 from the germline V gene are MDHEN and SYDVKM. The CDR3 nucleotides are TGTGCCAGCAGTTTACCGACAGGGATGGGTACTGAAGCTTTCTTT. Translated: CASSLPTGMGTEAFF.

The chain employs TRBV19 and TRBJ2-7; perhaps D is TRBD1 or TRBD2 (5 bases each). Trimming shortened V by 2 bases and J by 2 bases, and 13 bases separated the two germline ends. There are 15 residues in the CDR3. Germline CDR1 reads LNHDA; CDR2 reads SQIVND (reference sequence). The CDR3 DNA reads TGTGCCAGTAGTATAAGGGACGGGCCAACCTACGAGCAGTACTTC. It is translated as CASSIRDGPTYEQYF.

The J gene is TRBJ1-2, the V gene TRBV6-4; 10 bases are a match to TRBD1. Losses at the gene ends were 6 bases for V and 4 bases for J; bases not matched to a gene: 8. The CDR3 totals 15 residues. The germline CDR1 and CDR2 sequences are MRHNA and SNTAGT. CDR3 loop: CASSRQGAGGYGYTF. The CDR3 coding sequence is TGTGCCAGCAGCCGACAGGGGGCAGGCGGCTATGGCTACACCTTC.

The chain recombines TRBV28 with TRBJ1-2; perhaps TRBD1 as D (6 bases). V lost 10 bases and J lost 5, with 20 bases in between. Germline V gene lookup returns CDR1 MDHEN and CDR2 SYDVKM. The CDR3 contains 14 residues. The CDR3 region has the DNA TGTGCCACGAGGGGGGCCAGGGAGGGGTATGGCTACACCTTC. Residues: CATRGAREGYGYTF.

Comments on this clone: Additional DNA sequences in this sample encode the identical CDR3. The chain has TRBV5-1 and TRBJ1-5; 8 bases are shared with TRBD1. The CDR3 loop spans 14 amino acids. The germline CDR1 and CDR2 sequences are SGHRS and YFSETQ. J was trimmed by 4 bases and V by 0 bases; bases with no gene match: 0. The CDR3 sequence is CASSLGTGNQPQHF. Written as DNA, the CDR3 is TGCGCCAGCAGCTTGGGGACAGGGAATCAGCCCCAGCATTTT.

This chain links TRBV23-1 with TRBJ1-3; TRBD1 aligns across 9 bases. TRBV23-1 is treated as an ORF (open reading frame) with a function not yet certain. This CDR3 spans 16 amino acids. V lost 3 bases and J lost 4; bases outside the gene matches: 7. The CDR3 region has the DNA TGCGCCAGCAGTCAGCTAAAGGGACAGGGAGGAAACACCATATATTTT. This gives the protein CASSQLKGQGGNTIYF.

The genes are TRBV19 and TRBJ2-7; tentatively, D is TRBD2 (5 bases). The V gene's germline CDR1 is LNHDA and CDR2 SQIVND (reference sequence). The CDR3 contains 14 residues. Between the trimmed V and J ends, which lost 4 bases and 6 bases, there was a span of 16 bases. The CDR3 region has the DNA TGTGCCAGTAGTACCCCGAGTAGCGCTGGCGAGCAGTACTTC. This gives the protein CASSTPSSAGEQYF.

CDR3 DNA: TGTGCCAGCAGGACCGGACAGGGGGTCACAGATACGCAGTATTTT. It specifies CASRTGQGVTDTQYF. This sequence joins TRBV27 and TRBJ2-3; 10 bases agree with TRBD1. J was trimmed by 2 bases and V by 6 bases; bases with no gene match: 5. Germline values: CDR1 MNHEY, CDR2 SMNVEV (reference sequence). The CDR3 spans 15 residues.

The chain is built from TRBV5-4 and TRBJ2-1; no reliable D call. This CDR3 spans 16 amino acids. Germline loops: CDR1 SGHNT, CDR2 YYREEE (reference sequence). V lost 0 bases and J lost 0, with 10 bases in between. CDR3 region: CASSLGVKSSYNEQFF. The CDR3 bases are TGTGCCAGCAGCTTGGGAGTTAAAAGCTCCTACAATGAGCAGTTCTTC.

The chain has TRBV9 and TRBJ2-7; no reliable D call. V was shortened by 3 bases and J by 7 bases, with 14 bases between the two germline ends. The germline V gene has CDR1 SGDLS and CDR2 YYNGEE. This CDR3 comprises 13 residues. The CDR3 loop is CASSEHSLREQYF. CDR3 bases: TGTGCCAGCAGCGAACACTCCCTCAGGGAGCAGTACTTC.

The chain carries TRBV18 and TRBJ2-5; the D gene is possibly TRBD2 (6 bases). The CDR3 totals 13 residues. Germline assignment: CDR1 KGHSH and CDR2 LQKENI. The V gene lost 4 bases and the J gene lost 5 bases, with 11 bases spanning the gap. CDR3 nucleotides: TGTGCCAGCTCACAAGGGACTGAGGAGACCCAGTACTTC. Translated, it gives CASSQGTEETQYF.

This sequence joins TRBV27 and TRBJ1-5; D ambiguous. The CDR3 contains 12 residues. The V gene lost 6 bases and the J gene lost 4 bases, with 7 bases spanning the gap. Germline V CDR1 and CDR2: MNHEY, SMNVEV (reference sequence). CDR3 in DNA: TGTGCCAGCAGGGAGAGGAATCAGCCCCAGCATTTT. Amino acids: CASRERNQPQHF.

The chain employs TRBV5-5 and TRBJ2-3; 9 nucleotides line up with TRBD1. V was pared by 2 bases and J by 7 bases, with 8 bases of the junction left unmatched. CDR3 size: 15 residues. The germline V gene has CDR1 SGHKS and CDR2 YYEKEE (reference sequence). Here the CDR3 DNA reads TGTGCCAGCAGCTTCCGGGACAGGGTAGAGAATACGCAGTATTTT. It specifies CASSFRDRVENTQYF.

This clone was observed once. Its ends do not fully match the called genes, so a read error is possible. This chain uses TRBV7-7 with TRBJ2-5, with 7 bases identical to TRBD2. From germline, CDR1 is SSHAT and CDR2 FNYEAQ (reference sequence). CDR3 length: 15 residues. This CDR3 reads CASSPGRTYQETQYF. In nucleotides, the CDR3 is TGTGCTAGCAGCCCCGGGAGGACCTACCAAGAGACCCAGTACTTC.

The chain recombines TRBV11-2 with TRBJ2-7, with D perhaps assigned TRBD1 or TRBD2 (5 bases each). The germline CDR1 and CDR2 sequences are SGHAT and FQNNGV. Trimming took 3 bases from V and 6 from J, leaving 9 bases between them. The CDR3 covers 12 residues. DNA for the CDR3: TGTGCCAGCAGCTTCTGGGACGGCGAGCAGTACTTC. This encodes CASSFWDGEQYF. The full variable domain, with the rest looked up from reference TRBV11-2 and TRBJ2-7, is EAGVAQSPRYKIIEKRQSVAFWCNPISGHATLYWYQQILGQGPKLLIQFQNNGVVDDSQLPKDRFSAERLKGVDSTLKIQPAKLEDSAVYLCASSFWDGEQYFGPGTRLTVT.

V usage is TRBV11-2 and J usage is TRBJ2-4; 15 bases fit TRBD2. Germline V gives CDR1 SGHAT, CDR2 FQNNGV. V trimming: 5 bases; J trimming: 6 bases; junction bases outside the gene matches: 5. The CDR3 totals 16 residues. CDR3 coding DNA: TGTGCCAGCAGCGCGGGACTAGCGGGAGGAGGAAACATTCAGTACTTC. Its translation is CASSAGLAGGGNIQYF.

To note about this clone: One junction end disagrees with the germline gene, perhaps due to a read error. Other DNA sequences in the sample encode the same CDR3. This chain connects TRBV18 to TRBJ1-5; no clear D. This CDR3 is 16 amino acids long. Germline CDR1 and CDR2: KGHSH and LQKENI. This chain's CDR3 is CASSPYREVSNQPQHF. The CDR3, as DNA: TGTGCCAGCTCACCTTATCGGGAAGTAAGCAATCAGCCCCAACATTTT.

The chain combines TRBV9 with TRBJ2-7, with 8 bases matching TRBD2. The germline gives CDR1 SGDLS, CDR2 YYNGEE. Trimming cost V 4 bases and J 3 bases; bases outside gene matches: 6. The CDR3 has 14 residues. The CDR3 DNA follows: TGTGCCAGCAGCTTCGGGAGGGGTAGCTACGAGCAGTACTTC. Amino acids: CASSFGRGSYEQYF.

The J gene is TRBJ1-4, the V gene TRBV27; 8 bases fit TRBD1. CDR3 length: 17 residues. V gave up 6 bases and J gave up 8 bases; unmatched junction bases: 17. CDR1 MNHEY and CDR2 SMNVEV come from the germline V gene (reference sequence). The CDR3 loop is CASSDQGSRGRKEKLFF. In nucleotides, the CDR3 is TGTGCCAGCAGCGACCAGGGAAGCAGGGGGCGGAAAGAAAAACTGTTTTTT.